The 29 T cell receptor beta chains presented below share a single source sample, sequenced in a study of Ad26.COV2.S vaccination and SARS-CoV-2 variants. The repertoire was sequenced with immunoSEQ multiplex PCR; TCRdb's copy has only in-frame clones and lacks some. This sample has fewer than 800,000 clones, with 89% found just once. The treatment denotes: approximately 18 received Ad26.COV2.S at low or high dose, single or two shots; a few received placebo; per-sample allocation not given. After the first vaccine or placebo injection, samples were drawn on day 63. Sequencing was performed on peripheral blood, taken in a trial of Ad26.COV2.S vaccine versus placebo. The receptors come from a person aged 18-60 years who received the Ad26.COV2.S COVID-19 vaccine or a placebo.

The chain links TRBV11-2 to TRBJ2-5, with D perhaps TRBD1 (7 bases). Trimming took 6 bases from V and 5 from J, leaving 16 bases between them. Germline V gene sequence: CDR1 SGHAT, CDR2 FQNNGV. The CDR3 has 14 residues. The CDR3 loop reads CASRQPTGRETQYF. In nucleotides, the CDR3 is TGTGCCAGCAGACAACCGACAGGGAGGGAGACCCAGTACTTC.

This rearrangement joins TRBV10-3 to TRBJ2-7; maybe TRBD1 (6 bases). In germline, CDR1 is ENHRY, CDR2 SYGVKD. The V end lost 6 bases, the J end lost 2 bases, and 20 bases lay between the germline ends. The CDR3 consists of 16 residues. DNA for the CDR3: TGTGCCATCAGGACAGGAGCTGGACAGCACGCCTACGAGCAGTACTTC. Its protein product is CAIRTGAGQHAYEQYF.

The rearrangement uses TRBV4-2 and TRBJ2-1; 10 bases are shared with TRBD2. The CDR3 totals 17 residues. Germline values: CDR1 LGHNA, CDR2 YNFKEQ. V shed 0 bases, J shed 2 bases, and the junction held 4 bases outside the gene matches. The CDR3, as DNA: TGTGCCAGCAGCCAAGATGGAGCGGGGGGGCCCTACAATGAGCAGTTCTTC. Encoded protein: CASSQDGAGGPYNEQFF.

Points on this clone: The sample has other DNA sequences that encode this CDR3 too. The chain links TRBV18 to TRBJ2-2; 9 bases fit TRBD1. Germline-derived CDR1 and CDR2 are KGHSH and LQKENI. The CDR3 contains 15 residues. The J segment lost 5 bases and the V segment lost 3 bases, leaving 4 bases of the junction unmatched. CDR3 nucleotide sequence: TGTGCCAGCTCACCGGACAGGGGAAATACCGGGGAGCTGTTTTTT. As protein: CASSPDRGNTGELFF.

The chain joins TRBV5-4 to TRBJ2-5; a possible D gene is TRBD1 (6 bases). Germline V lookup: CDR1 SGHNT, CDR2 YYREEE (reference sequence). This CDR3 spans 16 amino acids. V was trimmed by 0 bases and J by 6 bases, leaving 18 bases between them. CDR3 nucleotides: TGTGCCAGCAGCTTGGGGGACAATGGGGGTGTAAAGACCCAGTACTTC. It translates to CASSLGDNGGVKTQYF.

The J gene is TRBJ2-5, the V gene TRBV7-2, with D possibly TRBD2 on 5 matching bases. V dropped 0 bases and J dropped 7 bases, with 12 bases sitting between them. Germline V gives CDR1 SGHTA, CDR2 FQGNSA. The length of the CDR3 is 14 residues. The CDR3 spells CASSLATGGMTQYF. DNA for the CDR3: TGTGCCAGCAGCTTAGCTACTGGAGGCATGACCCAGTACTTC.

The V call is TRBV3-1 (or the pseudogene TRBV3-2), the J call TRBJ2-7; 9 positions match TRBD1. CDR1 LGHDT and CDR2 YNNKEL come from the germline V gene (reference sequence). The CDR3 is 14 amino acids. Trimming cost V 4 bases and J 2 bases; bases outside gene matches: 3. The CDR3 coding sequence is TGTGCCAGCAGCCGAAGACAGGGGGCCTACGAGCAGTACTTC. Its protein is CASSRRQGAYEQYF.

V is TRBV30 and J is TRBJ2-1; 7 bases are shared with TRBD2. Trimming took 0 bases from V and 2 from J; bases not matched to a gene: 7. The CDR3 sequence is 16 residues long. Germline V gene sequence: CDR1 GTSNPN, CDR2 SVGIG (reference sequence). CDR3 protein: CAWSVPGGGTYNEQFF. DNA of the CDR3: TGTGCCTGGAGTGTGCCGGGAGGAGGAACCTACAATGAGCAGTTCTTC.

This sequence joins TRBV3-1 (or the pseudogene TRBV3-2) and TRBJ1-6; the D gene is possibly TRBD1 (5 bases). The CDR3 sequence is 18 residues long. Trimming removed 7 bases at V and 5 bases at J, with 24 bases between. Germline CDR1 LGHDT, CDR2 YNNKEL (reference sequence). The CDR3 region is CASTHFAPGGGDNSPLHF. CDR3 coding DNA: TGTGCCAGCACCCACTTTGCCCCGGGCGGGGGTGATAATTCACCCCTCCACTTT.

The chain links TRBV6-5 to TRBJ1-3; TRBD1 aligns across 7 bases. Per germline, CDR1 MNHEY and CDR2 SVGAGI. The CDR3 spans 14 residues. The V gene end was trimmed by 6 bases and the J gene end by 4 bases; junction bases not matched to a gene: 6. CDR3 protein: CASSETGPGNTIYF. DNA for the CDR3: TGTGCCAGCAGCGAGACAGGGCCCGGAAACACCATATATTTT.

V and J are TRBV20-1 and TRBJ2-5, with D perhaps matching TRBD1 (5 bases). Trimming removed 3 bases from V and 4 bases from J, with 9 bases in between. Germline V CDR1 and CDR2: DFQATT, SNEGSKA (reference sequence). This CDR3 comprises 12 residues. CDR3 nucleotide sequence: TGCAGTGCTAGTGGGCAGGGAGAGACCCAGTACTTC. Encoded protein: CSASGQGETQYF.

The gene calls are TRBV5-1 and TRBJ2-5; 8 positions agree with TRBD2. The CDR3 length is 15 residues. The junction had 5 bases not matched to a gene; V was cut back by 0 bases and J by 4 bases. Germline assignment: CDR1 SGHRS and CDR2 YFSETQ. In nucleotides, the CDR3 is TGCGCCAGCAGCTTGGACCTGAGCGGGAGAGAGACCCAGTACTTC. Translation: CASSLDLSGRETQYF.

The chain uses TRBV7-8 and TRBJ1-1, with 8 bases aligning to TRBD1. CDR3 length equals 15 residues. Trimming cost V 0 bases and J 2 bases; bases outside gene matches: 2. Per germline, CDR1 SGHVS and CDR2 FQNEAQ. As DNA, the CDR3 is TGTGCCAGCAGCTTAGCGGACAGGGCAAACACTGAAGCTTTCTTT. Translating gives CASSLADRANTEAFF.

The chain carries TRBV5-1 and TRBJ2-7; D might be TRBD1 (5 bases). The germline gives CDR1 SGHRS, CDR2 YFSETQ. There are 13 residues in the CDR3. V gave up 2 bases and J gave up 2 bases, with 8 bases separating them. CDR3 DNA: TGCGCCAGCAGCTTCGACAGTACCTACGAGCAGTACTTC. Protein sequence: CASSFDSTYEQYF.

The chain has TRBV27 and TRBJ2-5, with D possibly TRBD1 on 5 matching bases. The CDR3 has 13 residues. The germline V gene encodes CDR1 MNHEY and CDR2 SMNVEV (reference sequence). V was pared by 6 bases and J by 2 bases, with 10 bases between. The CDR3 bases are TGTGCCAGCAGGCGAGCAGGGCAAGAGACCCAGTACTTC. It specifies CASRRAGQETQYF.

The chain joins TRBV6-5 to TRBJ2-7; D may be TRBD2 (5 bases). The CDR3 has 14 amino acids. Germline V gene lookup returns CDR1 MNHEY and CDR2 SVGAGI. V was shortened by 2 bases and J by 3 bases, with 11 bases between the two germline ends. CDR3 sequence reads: CASSYVGVGYEQYF. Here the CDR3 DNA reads TGTGCCAGCAGTTACGTCGGGGTAGGCTACGAGCAGTACTTC.

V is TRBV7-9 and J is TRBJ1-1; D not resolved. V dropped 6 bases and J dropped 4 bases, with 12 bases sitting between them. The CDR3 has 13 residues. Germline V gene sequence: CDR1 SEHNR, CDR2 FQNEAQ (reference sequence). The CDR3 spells CASSPSRATEAFF. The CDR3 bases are TGTGCCAGCAGTCCCTCAAGGGCCACTGAAGCTTTCTTT.

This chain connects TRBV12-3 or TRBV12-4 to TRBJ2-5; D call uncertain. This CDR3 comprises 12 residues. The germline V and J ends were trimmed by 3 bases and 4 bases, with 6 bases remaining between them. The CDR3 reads CASSFDVETQYF. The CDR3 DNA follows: TGTGCCAGCAGTTTTGACGTAGAGACCCAGTACTTC.

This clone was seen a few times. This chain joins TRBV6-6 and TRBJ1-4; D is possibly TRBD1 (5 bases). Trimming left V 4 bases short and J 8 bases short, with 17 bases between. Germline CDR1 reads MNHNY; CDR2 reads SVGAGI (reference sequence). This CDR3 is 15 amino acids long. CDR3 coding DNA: TGTGCCAGCAGTTCTGGTGGAGGGGAAGTAGAAAAACTGTTTTTT. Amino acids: CASSSGGGEVEKLFF.

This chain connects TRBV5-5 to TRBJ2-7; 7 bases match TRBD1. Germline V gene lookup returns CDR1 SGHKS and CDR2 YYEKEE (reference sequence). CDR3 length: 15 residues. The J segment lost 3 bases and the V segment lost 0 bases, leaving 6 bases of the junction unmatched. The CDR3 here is CASSLVGQANYEQYF. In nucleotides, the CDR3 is TGTGCCAGCAGCTTGGTAGGACAGGCGAACTACGAGCAGTACTTC.

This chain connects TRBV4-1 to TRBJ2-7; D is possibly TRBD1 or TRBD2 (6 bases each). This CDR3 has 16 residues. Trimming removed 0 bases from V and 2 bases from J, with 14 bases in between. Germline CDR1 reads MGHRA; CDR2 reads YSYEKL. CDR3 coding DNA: TGCGCCAGCAGCCAAGATGGAGGGGCAGGGGCCTACGAGCAGTACTTC. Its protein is CASSQDGGAGAYEQYF.

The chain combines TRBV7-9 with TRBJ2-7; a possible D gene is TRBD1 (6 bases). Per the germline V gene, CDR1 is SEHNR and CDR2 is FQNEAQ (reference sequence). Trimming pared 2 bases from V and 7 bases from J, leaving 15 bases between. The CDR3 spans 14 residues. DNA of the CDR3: TGTGCCAGCAGCTTACGGGACACCCTCGGAGAGCAGTACTTC. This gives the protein CASSLRDTLGEQYF.

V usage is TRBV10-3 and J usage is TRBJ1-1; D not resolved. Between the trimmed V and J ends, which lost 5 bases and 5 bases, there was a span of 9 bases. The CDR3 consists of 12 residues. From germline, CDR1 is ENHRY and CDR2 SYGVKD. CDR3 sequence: CAISLDGTEAFF. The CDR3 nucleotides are TGTGCCATCAGTCTAGACGGTACTGAAGCTTTCTTT.

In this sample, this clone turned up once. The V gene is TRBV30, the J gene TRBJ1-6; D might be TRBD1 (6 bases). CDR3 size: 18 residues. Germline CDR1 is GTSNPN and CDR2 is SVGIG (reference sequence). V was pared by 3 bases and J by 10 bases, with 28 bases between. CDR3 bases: TGTGCCTGGAGACGGTACCCCTCGGACAGTCAGGGGAGCTCACCCCTCCACTTT. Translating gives CAWRRYPSDSQGSSPLHF. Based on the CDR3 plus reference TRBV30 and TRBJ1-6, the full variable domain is SQTIHQWPATLVQPVGSPLSLECTVEGTSNPNLYWYRQAAGRGLQLLFYSVGIGQISSEVPQNLSASRPQDRQFILSSKKLLLSDSGFYLCAWRRYPSDSQGSSPLHFGNGTRLTVT.

The chain's CDR3 is CASSYLGATEAFF. The CDR3 nucleotides are TGTGCCAGCAGTTACCTAGGGGCCACTGAAGCTTTCTTT. The gene calls are TRBV6-5 and TRBJ1-1; D perhaps matches TRBD1 (5 bases). This CDR3 has 13 residues. Germline CDR1 reads MNHEY; CDR2 reads SVGAGI. Trimming removed 2 bases from V and 4 bases from J, with 8 bases in between.

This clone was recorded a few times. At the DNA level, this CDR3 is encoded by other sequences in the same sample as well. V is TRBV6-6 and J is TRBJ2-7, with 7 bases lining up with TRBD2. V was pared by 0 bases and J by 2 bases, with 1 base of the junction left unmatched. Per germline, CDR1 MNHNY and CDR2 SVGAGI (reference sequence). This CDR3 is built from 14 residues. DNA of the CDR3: TGTGCCAGCAGTTACTCAAGCGGGACCTACGAGCAGTACTTC. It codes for CASSYSSGTYEQYF.

The CDR3 nucleotides read TGTGCCTGGGACCAGACTAGCGGGAACCAAGAGACCCAGTACTTC. Translation gives CAWDQTSGNQETQYF. The genes are TRBV30 and TRBJ2-5; TRBD2 aligns across 11 bases. This CDR3 has 15 amino acids. The germline gives CDR1 GTSNPN, CDR2 SVGIG (reference sequence). V lost 5 bases and J lost 0; bases outside the gene matches: 5.

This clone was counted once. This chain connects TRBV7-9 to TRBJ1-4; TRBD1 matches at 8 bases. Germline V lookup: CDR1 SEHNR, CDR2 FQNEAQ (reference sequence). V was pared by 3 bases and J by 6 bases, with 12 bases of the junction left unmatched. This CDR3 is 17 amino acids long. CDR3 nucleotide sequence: TGTGCCAGCAGCTTCGCAGGGGGCGATTTGATGGATGAAAAACTGTTTTTT. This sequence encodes CASSFAGGDLMDEKLFF.

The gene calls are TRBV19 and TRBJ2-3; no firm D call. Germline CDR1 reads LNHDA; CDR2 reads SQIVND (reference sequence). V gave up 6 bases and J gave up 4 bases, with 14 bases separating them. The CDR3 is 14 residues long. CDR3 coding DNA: TGTGCCAGTAGGTGGCAAGGTGATTCAGATACGCAGTATTTT. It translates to CASRWQGDSDTQYF. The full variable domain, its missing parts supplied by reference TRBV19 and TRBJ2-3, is DGGITQSPKYLFRKEGQNVTLSCEQNLNHDAMYWYRQDPGQGLRLIYYSQIVNDFQKGDIAEGYSVSREKKESFPLTVTSAQKNPTAFYLCASRWQGDSDTQYFGPGTRLTVL.